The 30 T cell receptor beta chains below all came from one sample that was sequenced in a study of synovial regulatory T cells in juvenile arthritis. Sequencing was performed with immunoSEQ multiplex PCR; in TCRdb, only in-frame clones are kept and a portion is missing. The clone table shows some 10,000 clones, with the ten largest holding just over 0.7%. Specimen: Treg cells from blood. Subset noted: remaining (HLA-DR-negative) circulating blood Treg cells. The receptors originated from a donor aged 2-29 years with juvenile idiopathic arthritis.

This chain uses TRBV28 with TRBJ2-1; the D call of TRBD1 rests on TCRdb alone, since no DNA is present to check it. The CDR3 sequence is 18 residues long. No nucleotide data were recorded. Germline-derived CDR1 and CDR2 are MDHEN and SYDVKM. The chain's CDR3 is CASSLFRAGLSSYNEQFF.

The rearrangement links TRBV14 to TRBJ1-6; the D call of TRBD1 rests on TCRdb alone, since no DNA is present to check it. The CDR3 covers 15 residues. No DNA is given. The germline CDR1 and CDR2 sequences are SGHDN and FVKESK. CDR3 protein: CASSPLGTTNSPLHF.

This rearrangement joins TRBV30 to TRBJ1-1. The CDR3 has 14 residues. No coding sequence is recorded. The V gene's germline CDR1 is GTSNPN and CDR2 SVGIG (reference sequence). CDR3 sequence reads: CACVDHELGTEAFF.

The CDR3 loop is CASSLDPSGRETQYF. The genes are TRBV5-1 and TRBJ2-5; TCRdb calls TRBD2, which cannot be checked without DNA. Germline-derived CDR1 and CDR2 are SGHRS and YFSETQ. The CDR3 is 15 amino acids. This entry has no DNA.

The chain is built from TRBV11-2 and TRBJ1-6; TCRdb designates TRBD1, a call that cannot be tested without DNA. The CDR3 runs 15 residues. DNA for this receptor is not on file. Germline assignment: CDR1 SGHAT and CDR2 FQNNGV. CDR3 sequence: CASSHTGTGDSPLHF. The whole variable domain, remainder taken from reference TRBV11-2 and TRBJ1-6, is EAGVAQSPRYKIIEKRQSVAFWCNPISGHATLYWYQQILGQGPKLLIQFQNNGVVDDSQLPKDRFSAERLKGVDSTLKIQPAKLEDSAVYLCASSHTGTGDSPLHFGNGTRLTVT.

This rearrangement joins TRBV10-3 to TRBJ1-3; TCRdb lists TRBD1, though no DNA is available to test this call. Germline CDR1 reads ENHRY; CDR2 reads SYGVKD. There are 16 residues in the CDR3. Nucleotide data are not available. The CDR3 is CAIMSQGASSGNTIYF.

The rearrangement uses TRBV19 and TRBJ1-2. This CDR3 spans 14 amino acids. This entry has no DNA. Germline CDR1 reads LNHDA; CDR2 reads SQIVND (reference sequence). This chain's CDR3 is CASRDWVRSYGYTF.

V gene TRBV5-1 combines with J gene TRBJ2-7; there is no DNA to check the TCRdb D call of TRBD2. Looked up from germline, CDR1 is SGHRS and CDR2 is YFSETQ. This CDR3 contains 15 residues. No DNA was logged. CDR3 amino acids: CASSWGGVMSYEQYF.

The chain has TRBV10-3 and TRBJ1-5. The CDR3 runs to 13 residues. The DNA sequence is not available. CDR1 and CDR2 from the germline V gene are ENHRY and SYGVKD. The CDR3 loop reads CAIRRDSNQPQHF.

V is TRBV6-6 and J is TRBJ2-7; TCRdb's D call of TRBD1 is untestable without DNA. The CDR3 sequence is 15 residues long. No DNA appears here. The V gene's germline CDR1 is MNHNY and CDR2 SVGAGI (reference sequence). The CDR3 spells CASSYIGTGTYEQYF.

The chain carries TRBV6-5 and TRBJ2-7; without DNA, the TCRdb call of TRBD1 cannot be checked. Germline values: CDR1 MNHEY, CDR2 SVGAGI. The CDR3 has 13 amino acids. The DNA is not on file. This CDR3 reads CASSYQSSYEQYF.

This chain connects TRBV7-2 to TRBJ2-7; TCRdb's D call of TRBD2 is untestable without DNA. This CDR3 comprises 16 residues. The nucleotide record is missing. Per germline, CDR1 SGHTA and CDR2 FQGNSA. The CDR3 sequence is CASSLKGGSGPYEQYF.

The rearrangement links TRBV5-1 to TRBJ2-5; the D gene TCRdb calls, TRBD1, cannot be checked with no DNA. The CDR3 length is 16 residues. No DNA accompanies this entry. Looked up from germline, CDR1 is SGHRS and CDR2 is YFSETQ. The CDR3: CASSSGRVTRRETQYF.

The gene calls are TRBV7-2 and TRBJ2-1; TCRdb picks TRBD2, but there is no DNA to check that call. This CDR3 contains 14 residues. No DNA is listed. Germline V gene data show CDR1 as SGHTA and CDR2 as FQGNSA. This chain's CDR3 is CASSLGASPNEQFF.

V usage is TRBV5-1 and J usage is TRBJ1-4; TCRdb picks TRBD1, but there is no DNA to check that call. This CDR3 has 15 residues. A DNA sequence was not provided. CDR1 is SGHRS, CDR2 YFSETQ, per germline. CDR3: CASSLRTGVNEKLFF.

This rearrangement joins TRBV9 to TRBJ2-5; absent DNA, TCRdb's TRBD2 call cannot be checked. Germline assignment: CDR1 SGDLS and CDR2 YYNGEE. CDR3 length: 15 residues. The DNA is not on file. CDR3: CASSVESGGPVTQYF. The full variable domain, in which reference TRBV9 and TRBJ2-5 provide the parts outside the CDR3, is DSGVTQTPKHLITATGQRVTLRCSPRSGDLSVYWYQQSLDQGLQFLIQYYNGEERAKGNILERFSAQQFPDLHSELNLSSLELGDSALYFCASSVESGGPVTQYFGPGTRLLVL.

The CDR3 region is CASSGTGHINTEAFF. The chain recombines TRBV5-1 with TRBJ1-1; TCRdb designates TRBD1, a call that cannot be tested without DNA. The CDR3 has 15 residues. The entry carries no DNA sequence. The germline CDR1 and CDR2 sequences are SGHRS and YFSETQ.

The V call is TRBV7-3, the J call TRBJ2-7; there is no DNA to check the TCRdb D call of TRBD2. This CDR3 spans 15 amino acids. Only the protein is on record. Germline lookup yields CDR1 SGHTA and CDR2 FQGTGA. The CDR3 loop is CASSLERLGLGEQYF.

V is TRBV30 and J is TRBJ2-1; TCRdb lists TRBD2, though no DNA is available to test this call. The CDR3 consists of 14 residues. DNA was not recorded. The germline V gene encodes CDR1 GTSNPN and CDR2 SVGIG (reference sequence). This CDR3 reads CAWSRLAGDSEQFF.

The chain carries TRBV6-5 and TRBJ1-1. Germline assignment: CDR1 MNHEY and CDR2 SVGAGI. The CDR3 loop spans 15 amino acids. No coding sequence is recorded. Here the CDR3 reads CASSYLGAYNTEAFF.

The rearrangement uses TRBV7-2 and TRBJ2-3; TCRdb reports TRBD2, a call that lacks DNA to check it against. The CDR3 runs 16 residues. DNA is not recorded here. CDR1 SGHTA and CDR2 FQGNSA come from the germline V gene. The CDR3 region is CASSSGLAGGLNTQYF.

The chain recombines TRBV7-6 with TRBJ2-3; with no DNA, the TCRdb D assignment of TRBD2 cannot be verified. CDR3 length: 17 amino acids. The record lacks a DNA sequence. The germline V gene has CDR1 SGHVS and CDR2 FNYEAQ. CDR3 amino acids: CASSFDRLREGVDTQYF.

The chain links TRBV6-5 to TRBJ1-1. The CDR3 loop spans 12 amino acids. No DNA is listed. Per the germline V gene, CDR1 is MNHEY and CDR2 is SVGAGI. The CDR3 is CASSTRRGEAFF.

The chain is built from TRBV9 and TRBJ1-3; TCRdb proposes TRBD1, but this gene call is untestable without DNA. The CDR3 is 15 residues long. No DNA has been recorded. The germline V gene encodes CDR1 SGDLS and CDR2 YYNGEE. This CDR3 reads CASSARQGGGNTIYF.

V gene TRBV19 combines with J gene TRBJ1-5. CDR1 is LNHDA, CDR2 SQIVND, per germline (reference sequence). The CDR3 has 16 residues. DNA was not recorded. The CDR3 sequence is CASRGAGRWDYQPQHF.

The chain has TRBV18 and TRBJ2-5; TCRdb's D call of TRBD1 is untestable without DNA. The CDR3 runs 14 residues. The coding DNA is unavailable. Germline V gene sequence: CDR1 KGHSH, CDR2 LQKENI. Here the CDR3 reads CASSPPNSQETQYF.

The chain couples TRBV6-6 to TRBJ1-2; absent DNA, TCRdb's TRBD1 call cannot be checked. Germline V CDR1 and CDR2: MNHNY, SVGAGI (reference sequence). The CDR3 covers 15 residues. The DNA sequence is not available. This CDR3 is CASSYTPGQGYGYTF.

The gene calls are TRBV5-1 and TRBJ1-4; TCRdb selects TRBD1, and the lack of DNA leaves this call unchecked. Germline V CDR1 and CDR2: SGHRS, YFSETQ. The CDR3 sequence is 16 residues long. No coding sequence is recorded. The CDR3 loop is CASSPGTGGTNEKLFF.

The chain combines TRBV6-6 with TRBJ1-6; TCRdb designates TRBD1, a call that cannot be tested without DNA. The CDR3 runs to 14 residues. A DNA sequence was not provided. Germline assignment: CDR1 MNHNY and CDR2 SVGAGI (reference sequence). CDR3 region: CASSHPDRPSPLHF.

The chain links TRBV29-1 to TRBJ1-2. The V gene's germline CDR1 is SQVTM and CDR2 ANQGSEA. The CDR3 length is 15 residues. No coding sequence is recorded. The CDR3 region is CSVDRPGGPNYGYTF.